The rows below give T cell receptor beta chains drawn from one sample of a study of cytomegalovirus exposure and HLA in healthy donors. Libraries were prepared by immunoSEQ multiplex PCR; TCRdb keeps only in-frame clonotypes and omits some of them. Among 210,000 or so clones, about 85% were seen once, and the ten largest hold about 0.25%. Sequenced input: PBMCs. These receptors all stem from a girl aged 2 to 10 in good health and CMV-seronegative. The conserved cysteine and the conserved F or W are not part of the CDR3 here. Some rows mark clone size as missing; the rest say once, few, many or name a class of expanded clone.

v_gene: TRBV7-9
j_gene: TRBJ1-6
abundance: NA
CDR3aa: ASSLAANSPLH

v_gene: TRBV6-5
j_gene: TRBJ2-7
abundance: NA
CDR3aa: ASSTGLDYEQY

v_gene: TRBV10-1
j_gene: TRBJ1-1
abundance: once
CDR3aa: AIRTGGKIEAF

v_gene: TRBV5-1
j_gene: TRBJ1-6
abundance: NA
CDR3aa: ASSWDRGLSPLH

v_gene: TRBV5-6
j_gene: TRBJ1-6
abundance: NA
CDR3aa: ASSLVGTGASPLH

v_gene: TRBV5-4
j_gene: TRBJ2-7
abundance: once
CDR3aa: ASSAGLAGTYEQY

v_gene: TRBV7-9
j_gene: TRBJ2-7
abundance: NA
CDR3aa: ASSSRQGHYEQY

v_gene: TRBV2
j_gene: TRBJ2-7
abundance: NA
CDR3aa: ASSGPGTLSTYEQY

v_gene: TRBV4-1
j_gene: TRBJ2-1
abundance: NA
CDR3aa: ASSLGVEQF

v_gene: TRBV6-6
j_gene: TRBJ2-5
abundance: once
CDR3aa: ASSYDEAGGGETQY

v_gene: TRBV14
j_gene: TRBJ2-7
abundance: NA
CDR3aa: ASNPLGRFNEQY

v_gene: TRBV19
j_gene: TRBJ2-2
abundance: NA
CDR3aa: ASSSFVRHTNTGELF

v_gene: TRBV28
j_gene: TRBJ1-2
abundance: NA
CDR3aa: ASSPYPWTAQTPYGYT

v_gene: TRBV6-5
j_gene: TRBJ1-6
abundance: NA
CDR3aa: ASSTGSNSPLH

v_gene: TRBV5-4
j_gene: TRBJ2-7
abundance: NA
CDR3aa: ASSSDRGVSEQY

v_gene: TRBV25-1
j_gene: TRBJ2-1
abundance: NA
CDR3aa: ASSERTGGADGNEQF

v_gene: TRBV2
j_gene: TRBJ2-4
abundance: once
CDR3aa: ASSTQGTNIQY

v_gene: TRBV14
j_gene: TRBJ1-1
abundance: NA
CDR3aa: ASSHNRLLSEAF

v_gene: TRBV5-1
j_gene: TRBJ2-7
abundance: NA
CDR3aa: ASSPGLAESSYEQY

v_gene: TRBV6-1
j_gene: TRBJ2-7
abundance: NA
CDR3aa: ASSDGTGGREQY

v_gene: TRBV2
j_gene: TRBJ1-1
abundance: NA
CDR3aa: ASAFRVNTEAF

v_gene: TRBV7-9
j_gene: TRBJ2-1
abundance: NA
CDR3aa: ASSLVRDEQF

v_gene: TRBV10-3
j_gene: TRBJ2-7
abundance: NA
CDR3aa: AISESLAGISYEQY

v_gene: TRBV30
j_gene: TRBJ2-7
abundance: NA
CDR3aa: AWSGLTSGGAQQY

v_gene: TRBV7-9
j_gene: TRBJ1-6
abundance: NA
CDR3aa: SSSVGVQGAQSPLH

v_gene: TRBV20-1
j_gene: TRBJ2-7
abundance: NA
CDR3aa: SGRDNEQY

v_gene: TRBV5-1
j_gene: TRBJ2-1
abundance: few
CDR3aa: ASRSGTGNNNEQF

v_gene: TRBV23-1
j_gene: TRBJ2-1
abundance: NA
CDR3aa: ASSQSNTHRYNEQF

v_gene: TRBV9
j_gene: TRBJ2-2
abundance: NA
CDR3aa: ASSARQGSNTGELF

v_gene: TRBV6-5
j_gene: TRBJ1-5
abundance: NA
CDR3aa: ASSITRNGNQPQH

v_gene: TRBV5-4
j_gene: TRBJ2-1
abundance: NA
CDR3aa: ASSLEPSSYNEQF

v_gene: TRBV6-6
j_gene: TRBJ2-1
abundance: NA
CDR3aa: ASSDWPGLAENEQF

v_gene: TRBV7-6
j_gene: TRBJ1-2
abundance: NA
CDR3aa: ASSSVGQGVYGYT

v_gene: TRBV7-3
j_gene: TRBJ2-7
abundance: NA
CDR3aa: ASSLSGGSSYEQY

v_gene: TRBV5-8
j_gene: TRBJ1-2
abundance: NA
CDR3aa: ASSLGGAGYT

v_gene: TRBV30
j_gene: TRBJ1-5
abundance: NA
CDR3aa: AWSGGVYQPQH

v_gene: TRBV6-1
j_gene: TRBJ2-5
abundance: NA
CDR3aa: ASTSPRGRETQY

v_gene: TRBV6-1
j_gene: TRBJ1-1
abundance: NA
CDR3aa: ASRRVGRDTEAF